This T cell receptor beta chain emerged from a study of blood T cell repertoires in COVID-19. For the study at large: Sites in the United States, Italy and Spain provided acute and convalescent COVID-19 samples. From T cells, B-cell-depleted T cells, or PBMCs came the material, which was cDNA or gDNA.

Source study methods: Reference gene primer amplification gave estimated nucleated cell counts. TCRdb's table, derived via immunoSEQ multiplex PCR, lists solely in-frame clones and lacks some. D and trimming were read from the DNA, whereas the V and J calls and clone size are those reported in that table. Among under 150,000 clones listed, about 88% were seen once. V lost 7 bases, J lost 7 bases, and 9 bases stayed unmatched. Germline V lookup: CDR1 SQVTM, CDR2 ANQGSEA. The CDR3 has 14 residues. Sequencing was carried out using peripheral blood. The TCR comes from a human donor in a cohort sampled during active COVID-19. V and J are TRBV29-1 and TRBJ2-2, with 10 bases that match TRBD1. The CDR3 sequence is CSASYGTGDGELFF. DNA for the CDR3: TGCAGCGCTTCCTACGGGACAGGGGACGGGGAGCTGTTTTTT.